The 3 T cell receptor beta chains given below trace back to one sample, sequenced in a study of shared clonotypes between healthy human individuals. Produced via immunoSEQ multiplex PCR; TCRdb's table is partial and in-frame only. The sample shows about 190,000 clones, approximately 60% of them seen only once. Sequenced material: memory CD4+ T cells sorted from blood. Indicated subset: CD45RA-negative fraction. The origin of the receptors is a man under 40 in good health.

In DNA form, the CDR3 reads TGTGCCAGTAGACGGGACTACTATGGCTACACCTTC. Translation gives CASRRDYYGYTF. The J gene is TRBJ1-2, the V gene TRBV19, with a tentative D call TRBD1 (5 bases). Looked up from germline, CDR1 is LNHDA and CDR2 is SQIVND (reference sequence). The V end lost 6 bases, the J end lost 3 bases, and 8 bases lay between the germline ends. CDR3 length: 12 residues.

The chain couples TRBV28 to TRBJ2-7, with D possibly matching TRBD2 (5 bases). The V gene's germline CDR1 is MDHEN and CDR2 SYDVKM. Trimming cost V 5 bases and J 5 bases, with 31 bases left between them. This CDR3 is 19 amino acids long. CDR3 residues: CASSPHWVGLDSNPDEQYF. The CDR3 DNA reads as TGTGCCAGCAGTCCACACTGGGTAGGTTTGGACTCAAATCCTGACGAGCAGTACTTC.

The V gene is TRBV10-1, the J gene TRBJ2-1; a weak D match, TRBD2 (5 bases). V was clipped by 1 base and J by 10 bases, with 11 bases between them. CDR1 and CDR2 (germline): WNHNN, SYGVQD (reference sequence). There are 13 residues in the CDR3. CDR3 residues: CASSEWAGTEQFF. The CDR3 DNA is TGCGCCAGCAGTGAGTGGGCGGGTACCGAGCAGTTCTTC.